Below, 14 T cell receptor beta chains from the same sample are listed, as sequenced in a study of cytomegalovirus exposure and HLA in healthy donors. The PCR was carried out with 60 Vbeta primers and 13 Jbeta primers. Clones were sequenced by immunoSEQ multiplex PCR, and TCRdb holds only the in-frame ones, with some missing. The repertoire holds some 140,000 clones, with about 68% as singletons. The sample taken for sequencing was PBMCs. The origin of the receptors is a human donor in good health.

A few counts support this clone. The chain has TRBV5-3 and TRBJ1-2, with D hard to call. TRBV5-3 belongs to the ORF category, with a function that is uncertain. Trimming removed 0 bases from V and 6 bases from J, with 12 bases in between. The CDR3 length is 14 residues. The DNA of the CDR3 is TGTGCCAGAAGCTTGGCCGGGAGCAGTAATGGCTACACCTTC. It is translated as CARSLAGSSNGYTF.

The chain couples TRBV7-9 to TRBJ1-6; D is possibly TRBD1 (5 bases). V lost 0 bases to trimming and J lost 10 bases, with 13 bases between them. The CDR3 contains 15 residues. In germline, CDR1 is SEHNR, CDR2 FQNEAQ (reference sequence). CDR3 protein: CASSLAGASGSPLHF. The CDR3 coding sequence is TGTGCCAGCAGCTTAGCAGGGGCGAGTGGATCACCCCTCCACTTT. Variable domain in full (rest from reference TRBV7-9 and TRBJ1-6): DTGVSQNPRHKITKRGQNVTFRCDPISEHNRLYWYRQTLGQGPEFLTYFQNEAQLEKSRLLSDRFSAERPKGSFSTLEIQRTEQGDSAMYLCASSLAGASGSPLHFGNGTRLTVT.

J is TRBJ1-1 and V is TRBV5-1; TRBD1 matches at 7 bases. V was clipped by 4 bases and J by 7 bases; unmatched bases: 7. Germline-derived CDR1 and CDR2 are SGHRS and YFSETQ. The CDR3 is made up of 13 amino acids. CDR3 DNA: TGCGCCAGCAGCACCTCCGGGACAGTTGAAGCTTTCTTT. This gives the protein CASSTSGTVEAFF.

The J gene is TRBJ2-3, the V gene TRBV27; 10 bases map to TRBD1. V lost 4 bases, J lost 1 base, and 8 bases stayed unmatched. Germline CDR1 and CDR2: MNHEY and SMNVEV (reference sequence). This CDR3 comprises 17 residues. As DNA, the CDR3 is TGTGCCAGCAGTTCCTTTTGGGGACAGGGGCGCACAGATACGCAGTATTTT. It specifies CASSSFWGQGRTDTQYF.

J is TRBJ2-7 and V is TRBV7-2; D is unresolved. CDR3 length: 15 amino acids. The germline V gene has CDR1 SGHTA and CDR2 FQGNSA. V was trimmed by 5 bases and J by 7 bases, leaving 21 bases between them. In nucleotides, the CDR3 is TGTGCCAGCAGCCCCCAGGCCTCCCGTATGGTGGAGCAGTACTTC. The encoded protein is CASSPQASRMVEQYF.

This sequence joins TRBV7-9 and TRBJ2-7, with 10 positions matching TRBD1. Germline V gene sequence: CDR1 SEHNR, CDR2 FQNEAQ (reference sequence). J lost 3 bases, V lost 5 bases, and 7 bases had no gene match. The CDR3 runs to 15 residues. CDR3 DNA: TGTGCCAGCAGCAAAGGGACAGGGGACTTCTACGAGCAGTACTTC. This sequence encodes CASSKGTGDFYEQYF.

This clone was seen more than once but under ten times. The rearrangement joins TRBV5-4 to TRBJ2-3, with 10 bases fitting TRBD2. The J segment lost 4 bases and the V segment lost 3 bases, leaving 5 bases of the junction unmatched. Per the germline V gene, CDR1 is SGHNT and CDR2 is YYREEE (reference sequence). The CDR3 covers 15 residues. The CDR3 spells CASSSRTSGADTQYF. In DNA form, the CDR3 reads TGTGCCAGCAGCTCGCGGACTAGCGGCGCAGATACGCAGTATTTT.

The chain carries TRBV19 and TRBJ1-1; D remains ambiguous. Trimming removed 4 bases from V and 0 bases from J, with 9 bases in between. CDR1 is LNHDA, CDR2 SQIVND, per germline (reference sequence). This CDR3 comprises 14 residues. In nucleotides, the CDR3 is TGTGCCAGTAGTAGATATCAGGTGAACACTGAAGCTTTCTTT. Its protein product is CASSRYQVNTEAFF.

CDR3 loop: CASRGGTGVQDEQFF. The DNA for the CDR3 is TGTGCCAGCAGGGGCGGGACAGGGGTTCAGGATGAGCAGTTCTTC. The chain recombines TRBV2 with TRBJ2-1; 10 positions match TRBD1. With 6 bases clipped from V and 8 bases from J, the junction kept 10 bases outside the gene matches. CDR1 SNHLY and CDR2 FYNNEI come from the germline V gene. The CDR3 has 15 amino acids.

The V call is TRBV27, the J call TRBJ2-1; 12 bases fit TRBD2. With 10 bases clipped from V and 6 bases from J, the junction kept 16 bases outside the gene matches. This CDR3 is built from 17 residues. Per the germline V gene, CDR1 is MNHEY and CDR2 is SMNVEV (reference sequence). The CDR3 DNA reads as TGTGCCACCAACGTGGGGGCTAGCGGGAGGGCCTCCAATGAGCAGTTCTTC. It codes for CATNVGASGRASNEQFF.

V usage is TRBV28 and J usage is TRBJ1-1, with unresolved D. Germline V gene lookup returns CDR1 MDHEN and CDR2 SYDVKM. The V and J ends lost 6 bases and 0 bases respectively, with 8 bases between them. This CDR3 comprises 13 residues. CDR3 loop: CASSPTVNTEAFF. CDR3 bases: TGTGCCAGCAGCCCCACAGTGAACACTGAAGCTTTCTTT.

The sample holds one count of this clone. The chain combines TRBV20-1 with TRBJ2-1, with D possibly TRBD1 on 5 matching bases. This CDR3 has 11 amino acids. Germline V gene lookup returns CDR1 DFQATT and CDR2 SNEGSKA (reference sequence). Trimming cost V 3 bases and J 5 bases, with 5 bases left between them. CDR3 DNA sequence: TGCAGTGCTAGGGACAACAATGAGCAGTTCTTC. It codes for CSARDNNEQFF.

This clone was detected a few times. The CDR3 nucleotides are TGTGCCAGCTCTCCCCGAGGGCCGGGACAGGGACTCTACGAGCAGTACTTC. It translates to CASSPRGPGQGLYEQYF. V gene TRBV18 combines with J gene TRBJ2-7; 9 bases fit TRBD1. The CDR3 length is 17 residues. Trimming at V came to 6 bases and at J to 3 bases, leaving 15 bases not matched to a gene. The germline V gene has CDR1 KGHSH and CDR2 LQKENI.

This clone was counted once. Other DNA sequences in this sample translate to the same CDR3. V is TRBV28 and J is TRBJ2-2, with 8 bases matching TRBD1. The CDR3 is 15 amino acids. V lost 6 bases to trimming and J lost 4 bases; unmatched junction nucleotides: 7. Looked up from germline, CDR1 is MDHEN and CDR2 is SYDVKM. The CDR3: CASSLRDRGTGELFF. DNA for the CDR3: TGTGCCAGCAGCCTTCGAGACAGGGGCACCGGGGAGCTGTTTTTT.